Presented here are 29 T cell receptor beta chains from one specimen sequenced in a study of blood T cell repertoires in COVID-19. TCRdb keeps only in-frame clones here, not all; method: immunoSEQ multiplex PCR. The sample consists of about 400,000 clones, 75% to 90% of them appearing once. Sequencing was carried out using peripheral blood. The receptors were gathered from a woman between 25 and 40 years old with active or convalescent COVID-19.

The chain couples TRBV27 to TRBJ1-1; D not resolved. This CDR3 region has 13 residues. Germline V gene lookup returns CDR1 MNHEY and CDR2 SMNVEV (reference sequence). Trimming took off 2 bases at V and 0 bases at J, with 4 bases between the two ends. The CDR3 here is CASSLTVNTEAFF. In nucleotides, the CDR3 is TGTGCCAGCAGTTTAACGGTGAACACTGAAGCTTTCTTT.

This chain links TRBV11-2 with TRBJ2-7, with 10 positions matching TRBD1. This CDR3 has 14 residues. V trimming: 1 base; J trimming: 6 bases; junction bases outside the gene matches: 3. The germline gives CDR1 SGHAT, CDR2 FQNNGV. Here the CDR3 DNA reads TGTGCCAGCAGCTTAGGACAGGGGGCTGGCGAGCAGTACTTC. Protein sequence: CASSLGQGAGEQYF.

This chain links TRBV11-2 with TRBJ1-1; 8 nucleotides agree with TRBD1. The germline CDR1 and CDR2 sequences are SGHAT and FQNNGV. The CDR3 has 14 amino acids. V shed 5 bases and J 1 base; nucleotides not matched to a gene: 3. The CDR3 here is CASSPRGQNTEAFF. CDR3 bases: TGTGCCAGCAGCCCCAGGGGGCAGAACACTGAAGCTTTCTTT.

The chain carries TRBV20-1 and TRBJ2-7; D may be TRBD2 (5 bases). V lost 2 bases and J 3 bases, leaving 5 bases between the germline ends. The CDR3 is made up of 11 amino acids. Germline CDR1 reads DFQATT; CDR2 reads SNEGSKA (reference sequence). CDR3 in DNA: TGCAGTGCTAGAACTAGCTACGAGCAGTACTTC. Protein product: CSARTSYEQYF.

The rearrangement uses TRBV5-1 and TRBJ2-5; 10 bases align to TRBD2. The CDR3 has 16 amino acids. V dropped 0 bases and J dropped 1; count of bases not matched to a gene: 3. Germline V gene lookup returns CDR1 SGHRS and CDR2 YFSETQ. The CDR3 sequence: CASSLVAGGPQETQYF. The CDR3 DNA reads as TGCGCCAGCAGCTTGGTAGCGGGAGGACCCCAAGAGACCCAGTACTTC.

The chain has TRBV7-2 and TRBJ1-4, with a tentative D call TRBD1 (5 bases). In germline, CDR1 is SGHTA, CDR2 FQGNSA. V lost 2 bases and J 4 bases, leaving 8 bases between the germline ends. The CDR3 length is 14 residues. The DNA of the CDR3 is TGTGCCAGCAGCTTACGGGGGGGTAATGAAAAACTGTTTTTT. Protein: CASSLRGGNEKLFF.

The chain is built from TRBV6-5 and TRBJ1-2; D is possibly TRBD1 (6 bases). In germline, CDR1 is MNHEY, CDR2 SVGAGI. Trimming took off 6 bases at V and 6 bases at J, with 17 bases between the two ends. The CDR3 has 14 residues. CDR3 amino acids: CASSNAGTTNGYTF. CDR3 DNA sequence: TGTGCCAGCAGCAACGCCGGGACAACGAATGGCTACACCTTC.

The rearrangement links TRBV10-2 to TRBJ2-5, with 8 bases matching TRBD1. The CDR3 runs 14 residues. Trimming cost V 7 bases and J 4 bases; bases outside gene matches: 8. Germline loops: CDR1 WSHSY, CDR2 SAAADI. CDR3 DNA: TGCGCCAGCATAAGGCCAGGGGGCACAGAGACCCAGTACTTC. Translated, it gives CASIRPGGTETQYF.

V is TRBV16 and J is TRBJ1-2; TRBD1 agrees at 11 bases. Germline V gives CDR1 KGHSY, CDR2 FQNENV. J lost 7 bases, V lost 6 bases, and 4 bases had no gene match. This CDR3 has 13 residues. The CDR3 nucleotides are TGTGCCAGCAGTTCCGGGACAGGGGGTGGCTACACCTTC. Protein: CASSSGTGGGYTF.

In its sample, this clone was seen once. The chain carries TRBV12-3 or TRBV12-4 and TRBJ1-1, with D possibly matching TRBD1 (6 bases). CDR3 size: 13 residues. Trimming shortened V by 3 bases and J by 5 bases, and 10 bases separated the two germline ends. As DNA, the CDR3 is TGTGCCAGCAGTTTTGCAGGGGCTACTGAAGCTTTCTTT. Translation gives CASSFAGATEAFF.

V is TRBV3-1 (or the pseudogene TRBV3-2) and J is TRBJ1-4; TRBD1 matches 7 bases. Unmatched junction bases numbered 12, after V lost 3 bases and J lost 8 bases. The CDR3 contains 16 residues. Germline values: CDR1 LGHDT, CDR2 YNNKEL (reference sequence). CDR3 in amino acids: CASSHLRTDRREKLFF. In DNA form, the CDR3 reads TGTGCCAGCAGCCATCTTCGAACGGACAGGCGGGAAAAACTGTTTTTT.

This chain joins TRBV5-4 and TRBJ1-1; 9 nucleotides line up with TRBD1. The CDR3 length is 16 residues. Per germline, CDR1 SGHNT and CDR2 YYREEE (reference sequence). J gave up 4 bases and V 3 bases, and 10 bases lay outside the gene matches. The CDR3 coding sequence is TGTGCCAGCAGCTCACCGCTACAGGGGGCTAGCACTGAAGCTTTCTTT. It yields the protein CASSSPLQGASTEAFF.

This clone was seen only a few times. This chain links TRBV5-1 with TRBJ2-1; 9 positions match TRBD2. The CDR3 is 16 residues long. The germline CDR1 and CDR2 sequences are SGHRS and YFSETQ. The ends lost 4 bases at V and 8 bases at J; junction bases unmatched: 13. Here the CDR3 DNA reads TGCGCCAGCAGCCCGTCCGGGGCGGGAGGGTTCGATGAGCAGTTCTTC. Translated, it gives CASSPSGAGGFDEQFF.

A word on this clone: Since no conserved phenylalanine or tryptophan closes the CDR3, a read error is the likely cause. The chain is built from TRBV18 and TRBJ1-2; 9 positions agree with TRBD1. Per germline, CDR1 KGHSH and CDR2 LQKENI. V lost 6 bases and J lost 3; bases outside the gene matches: 14. The CDR3 has 17 amino acids. The CDR3 DNA sequence: TGTGCCAGCTCGCAAAACAGGGGGCGATCAGAATACTATGGCTACACCCTC. This translates into CASSQNRGRSEYYGYTL.

This clone has a count of ten or more. The J gene is TRBJ1-5, the V gene TRBV5-4, with D hard to call. Germline-derived CDR1 and CDR2 are SGHNT and YYREEE (reference sequence). The CDR3 length is 16 residues. V gave up 2 bases and J gave up 2 bases, with 14 bases separating them. The CDR3 reads CASSFSSTSGNQPQHF. Here the CDR3 DNA reads TGTGCCAGCAGCTTTAGTAGCACGAGTGGCAATCAGCCCCAGCATTTT.

This clone was recorded a few times. The rearrangement joins TRBV11-2 to TRBJ1-1; D may be TRBD1 (5 bases). The CDR3 consists of 13 residues. Trimming left V 6 bases short and J 10 bases short, with 18 bases between. Germline CDR1 SGHAT, CDR2 FQNNGV. The CDR3 DNA reads as TGTGCCAGCAGATCCACAGGCGCTCTGGGAGCTTTCTTT. This sequence encodes CASRSTGALGAFF.

This rearrangement joins TRBV5-1 to TRBJ1-1, with 7 bases aligning to TRBD1. The CDR3 totals 15 residues. The germline V gene has CDR1 SGHRS and CDR2 YFSETQ. Trimming removed 3 bases from V and 1 base from J; junction bases left unmatched: 6. CDR3 residues: CASSSRDSTNTEAFF. In DNA form, the CDR3 reads TGCGCCAGCAGCTCTCGGGACAGCACGAACACTGAAGCTTTCTTT.

The chain joins TRBV6-6 to TRBJ2-7; 8 positions agree with TRBD2. This CDR3 comprises 17 residues. Germline assignment: CDR1 MNHNY and CDR2 SVGAGI (reference sequence). V lost 5 bases to trimming and J lost 3 bases; unmatched junction nucleotides: 15. The CDR3 loop reads CASSLGGVAGFLYEQYF. CDR3 sequence (DNA): TGTGCCAGCAGTCTCGGGGGGGTAGCGGGATTTCTCTACGAGCAGTACTTC.

This rearrangement joins TRBV27 to TRBJ2-1; 7 bases agree with TRBD2. The CDR3 length is 12 residues. V dropped 3 bases and J dropped 9; count of bases not matched to a gene: 2. CDR1 is MNHEY, CDR2 SMNVEV, per germline (reference sequence). The CDR3 reads CASSFWGGEQFF. CDR3 DNA sequence: TGTGCCAGCAGTTTTTGGGGGGGTGAGCAGTTCTTC.

Points on this clone: The same CDR3 can be traced to other DNA sequences in this sample. This sequence joins TRBV7-9 and TRBJ1-1; a weak D match, TRBD1 (5 bases). V was shortened by 2 bases and J by 2 bases, with 12 bases between the two germline ends. CDR1 is SEHNR, CDR2 FQNEAQ, per germline (reference sequence). The length of the CDR3 is 15 residues. CDR3: CASSLFQGLNTEAFF. The CDR3 DNA reads TGTGCCAGCAGCTTATTTCAGGGTTTAAACACTGAAGCTTTCTTT.

This rearrangement joins TRBV10-3 to TRBJ1-1; possible D gene TRBD1, 5 bases. The V gene's germline CDR1 is ENHRY and CDR2 SYGVKD. This CDR3 contains 13 residues. Trimming cost V 2 bases and J 6 bases, with 10 bases left between them. This CDR3 reads CAISETGRPEAFF. CDR3 coding DNA: TGTGCCATCAGTGAGACAGGAAGACCTGAAGCTTTCTTT.

The gene calls are TRBV20-1 and TRBJ2-2; tentatively, D is TRBD1 (6 bases). The CDR3 spans 14 residues. Germline loops: CDR1 DFQATT, CDR2 SNEGSKA (reference sequence). Trimming took 3 bases from V and 6 from J, leaving 14 bases between them. The CDR3 spells CSASNNRAPGELFF. CDR3 DNA: TGCAGTGCTAGTAACAACAGGGCCCCCGGGGAGCTGTTTTTT.

CDR3 bases: TGTGCCTGGAGAGGGGGACCGGGTTGGGAGCCCCAGCATTTT. Amino acid sequence: CAWRGGPGWEPQHF. The V and J genes are TRBV30 and TRBJ1-5; perhaps TRBD1 as D (6 bases). There are 14 residues in the CDR3. Deletions cut 3 bases from V and 8 bases from J, with 17 bases between. CDR1 is GTSNPN and CDR2 is SVGIG in the germline V gene (reference sequence).

This clone appeared a few times. The CDR3 nucleotides are TGTGCCAGCAGATCGACAGGGCTCGCTGAAGCTTTCTTT. It encodes CASRSTGLAEAFF. The chain carries TRBV2 and TRBJ1-1, with TRBD1 matching 7 bases. CDR1 and CDR2 (germline): SNHLY, FYNNEI. J lost 6 bases, V lost 6 bases, and 7 bases had no gene match. CDR3 length: 13 residues.

V usage is TRBV5-6 and J usage is TRBJ1-1; a weak D match, TRBD1 (5 bases). The germline V gene encodes CDR1 SGHDT and CDR2 YYEEEE. This CDR3 comprises 14 residues. Trimming took 4 bases from V and 0 from J, leaving 10 bases between them. The CDR3 coding sequence is TGTGCCAGCAGCCCAGGACATTTGAACACTGAAGCTTTCTTT. Amino acid sequence: CASSPGHLNTEAFF.

This chain uses TRBV30 with TRBJ1-4, with D unresolved. Per the germline V gene, CDR1 is GTSNPN and CDR2 is SVGIG (reference sequence). The ends were cut back, 1 base at V and 8 bases at J, with 11 bases in the middle. The CDR3 length is 13 residues. The DNA of the CDR3 is TGTGCCTGGAGTGGGGGAGGTCGGGAAAAACTGTTTTTT. Translation gives CAWSGGGREKLFF.

This chain uses TRBV3-1 (or the pseudogene TRBV3-2) with TRBJ1-1; D is uncertain. CDR1 LGHDT and CDR2 YNNKEL come from the germline V gene (reference sequence). The CDR3 totals 16 residues. The ends were cut back, 1 base at V and 1 base at J, with 13 bases in the middle. CDR3 sequence: CASSQVGEVTNTEAFF. In DNA, the CDR3 is TGTGCCAGCAGCCAAGTTGGAGAGGTCACGAACACTGAAGCTTTCTTT.

J is TRBJ2-7 and V is TRBV6-5; 7 bases are shared with TRBD1. The length of the CDR3 is 14 residues. V dropped 6 bases and J dropped 5; count of bases not matched to a gene: 10. Germline assignment: CDR1 MNHEY and CDR2 SVGAGI. The CDR3 here is CASRFLTGLDEQYF. CDR3 in DNA: TGTGCCAGCAGATTCCTGACAGGGCTCGACGAGCAGTACTTC.

This chain links TRBV5-8 with TRBJ2-1; TRBD2 agrees at 7 bases. After removal of 3 bases from V and 4 bases from J, the junction contained 7 bases not matched to a gene. The CDR3 consists of 15 residues. Germline loops: CDR1 SGHTS, CDR2 YDEGEE. The CDR3 sequence is CASSSAGLKYNEQFF. The CDR3 DNA is TGTGCCAGCAGCTCGGCGGGACTAAAGTACAATGAGCAGTTCTTC.